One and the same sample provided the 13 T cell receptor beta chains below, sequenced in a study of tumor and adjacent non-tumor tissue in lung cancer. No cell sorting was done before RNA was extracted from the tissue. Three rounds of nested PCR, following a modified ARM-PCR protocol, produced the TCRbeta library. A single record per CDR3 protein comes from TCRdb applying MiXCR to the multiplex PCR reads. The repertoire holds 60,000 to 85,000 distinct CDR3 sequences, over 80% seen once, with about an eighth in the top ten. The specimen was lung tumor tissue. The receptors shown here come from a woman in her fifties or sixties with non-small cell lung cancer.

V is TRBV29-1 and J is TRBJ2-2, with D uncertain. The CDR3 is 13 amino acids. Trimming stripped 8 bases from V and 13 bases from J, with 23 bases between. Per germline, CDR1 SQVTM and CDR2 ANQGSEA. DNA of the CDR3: TGCAGCTTTCAAGATTTGGAGTACCCCTGGCTGTTTTTT. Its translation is CSFQDLEYPWLFF.

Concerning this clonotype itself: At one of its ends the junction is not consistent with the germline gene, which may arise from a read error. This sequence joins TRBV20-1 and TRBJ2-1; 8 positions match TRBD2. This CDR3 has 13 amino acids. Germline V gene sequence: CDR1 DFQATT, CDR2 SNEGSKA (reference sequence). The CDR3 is CSATGLAYNDQFF. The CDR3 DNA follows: TGCAGTGCTACAGGACTAGCCTACAATGACCAGTTCTTC.

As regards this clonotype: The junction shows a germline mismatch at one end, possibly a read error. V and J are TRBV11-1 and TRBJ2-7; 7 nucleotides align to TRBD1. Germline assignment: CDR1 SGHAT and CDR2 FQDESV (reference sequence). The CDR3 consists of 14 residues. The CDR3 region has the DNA TGTACCAGTAGCCAATGGGACAGCTCCTACGAGCAGTACTTC. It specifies CTSSQWDSSYEQYF.

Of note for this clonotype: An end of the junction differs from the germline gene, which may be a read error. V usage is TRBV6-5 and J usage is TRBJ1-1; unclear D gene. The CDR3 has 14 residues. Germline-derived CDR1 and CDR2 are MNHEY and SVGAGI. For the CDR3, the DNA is TGTGCCAGCAGCACACACGAAATGAGCACTGAAGATTTCTTT. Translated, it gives CASSTHEMSTEDFF.

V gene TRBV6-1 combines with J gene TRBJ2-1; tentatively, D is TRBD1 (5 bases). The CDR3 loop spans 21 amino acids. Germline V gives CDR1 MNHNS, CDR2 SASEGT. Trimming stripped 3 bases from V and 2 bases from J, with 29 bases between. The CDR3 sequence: CASSERRLDFLLLTAYNEQFF. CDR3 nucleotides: TGTGCCAGCAGTGAGCGCCGGCTAGACTTCTTACTCTTGACAGCCTACAATGAGCAGTTCTTC.

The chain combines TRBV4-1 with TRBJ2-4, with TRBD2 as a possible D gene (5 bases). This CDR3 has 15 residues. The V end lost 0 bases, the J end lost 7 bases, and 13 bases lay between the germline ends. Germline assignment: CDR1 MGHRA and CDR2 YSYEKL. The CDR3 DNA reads TGCGCCAGCAGCCAAGAGGAGAGGGCTGGGAACATTCAGTACTTC. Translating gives CASSQEERAGNIQYF.

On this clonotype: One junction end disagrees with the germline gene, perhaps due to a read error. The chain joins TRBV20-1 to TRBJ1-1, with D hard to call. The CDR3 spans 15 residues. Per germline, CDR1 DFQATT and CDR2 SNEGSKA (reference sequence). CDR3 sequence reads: CSASSVRVMNTVAFF. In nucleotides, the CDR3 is TGCAGTGCTAGTTCTGTTAGGGTCATGAACACTGTAGCTTTCTTT.

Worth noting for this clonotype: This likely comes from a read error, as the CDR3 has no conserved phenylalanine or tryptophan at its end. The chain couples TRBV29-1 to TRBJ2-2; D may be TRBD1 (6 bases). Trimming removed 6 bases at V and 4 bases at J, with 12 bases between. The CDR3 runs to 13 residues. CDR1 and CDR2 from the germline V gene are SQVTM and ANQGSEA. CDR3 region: CSVRIGGTGELFI. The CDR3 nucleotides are TGCAGCGTCAGGATAGGGGGCACCGGGGAGCTGTTTATT.

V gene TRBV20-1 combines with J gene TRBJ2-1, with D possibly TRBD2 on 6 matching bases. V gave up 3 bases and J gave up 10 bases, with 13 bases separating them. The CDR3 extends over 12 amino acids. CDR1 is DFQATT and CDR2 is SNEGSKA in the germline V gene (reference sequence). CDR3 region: CSASSGTDEQFF. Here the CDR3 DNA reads TGCAGTGCTAGTTCCGGGACTGACGAGCAGTTCTTC.

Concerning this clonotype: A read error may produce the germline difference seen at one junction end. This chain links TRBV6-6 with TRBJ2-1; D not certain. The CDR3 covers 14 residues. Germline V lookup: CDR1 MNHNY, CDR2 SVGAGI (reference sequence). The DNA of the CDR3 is TGTGCCGGCAGTATGGTGTGCTCCTACAATGAGCAGTTCTTC. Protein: CAGSMVCSYNEQFF.

The CDR3 sequence: CASSSGLAGSGYNEQFF. CDR3 nucleotides: TGTGCCAGCAGCTCAGGTCTGGCGGGAAGTGGTTACAATGAGCAGTTCTTC. The rearrangement uses TRBV7-2 and TRBJ2-1, with D possibly TRBD2 on 6 matching bases. The germline V and J ends were trimmed by 4 bases and 4 bases, with 20 bases remaining between them. The germline V gene encodes CDR1 SGHTA and CDR2 FQGNSA. The CDR3 runs to 17 residues.

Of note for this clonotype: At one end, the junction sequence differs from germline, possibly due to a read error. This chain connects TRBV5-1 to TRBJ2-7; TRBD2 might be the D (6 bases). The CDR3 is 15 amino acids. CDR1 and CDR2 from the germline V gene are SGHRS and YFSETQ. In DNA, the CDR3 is TGCGCCAGCAGCCCGGATGGGGACGGGACTTACGAGCAGAACTTC. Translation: CASSPDGDGTYEQNF.

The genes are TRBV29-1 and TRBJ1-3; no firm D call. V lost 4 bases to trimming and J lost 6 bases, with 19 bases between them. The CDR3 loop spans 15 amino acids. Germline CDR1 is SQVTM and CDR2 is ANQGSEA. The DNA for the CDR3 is TGCAGCGTTGGCTCGGGCAGCGGTTCTCTAAACACCATATATTTT. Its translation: CSVGSGSGSLNTIYF.